Listed below are T cell receptor beta chains from one sample, sequenced in a study of blood T cell repertoires in COVID-19. Method: immunoSEQ multiplex PCR; TCRdb's copy keeps in-frame clones and lacks some. The table records more than 140,000 clones, around 80% of them present only once. The specimen was peripheral blood. All receptors come from a woman in her 50s in a cohort sampled during active or convalescent COVID-19. Each CDR3 is given with its conserved first and last residue. The D gene is left open where the match is weak.

.,TRBV19,TRBJ1-3,CASSTRHFSGNTIYF
TRBD1,TRBV25-1,TRBJ1-1,CASSDGTVGTEAFF
.,TRBV7-9,TRBJ1-1,CASSPRLEDRAFF
.,TRBV6-2/TRBV6-3,TRBJ1-1,CASSYGGENTEAFF
.,TRBV7-9,TRBJ2-3,CASSVSGGPVDTQYF
TRBD1,TRBV27,TRBJ1-6,CASRWTGANSPLHF
TRBD1,TRBV6-5,TRBJ1-3,CASSWGQGTRNTIYF
TRBD1,TRBV6-5,TRBJ2-4,CASRDPGQRQYF
.,TRBV6-4,TRBJ1-6,CASSDSPENSPLHF
TRBD1,TRBV18,TRBJ2-7,CASSRGQGEQYF
.,TRBV19,TRBJ2-7,CEVIISVPYEQYF
TRBD1,TRBV15,TRBJ1-1,CATSISQGIAEAFF
.,TRBV6-1,TRBJ1-4,CASSEGRDTIATNEKLFF
TRBD2,TRBV5-1,TRBJ2-5,CASSLGIAGTKETQYF